This T cell receptor beta chain was identified in a study of identical twins. V trimming: 7 bases; J trimming: 4 bases; junction bases outside the gene matches: 8. There are 14 residues in the CDR3. A universal primer site was incorporated via template switching, and the cDNA contained unique molecular identifiers. TCRdb called the 5' RACE reads again in MiXCR, with one record for every CDR3 protein. Altogether roughly 290,000 distinct CDR3 sequences are present, about 8% being singletons, with the ten largest covering around 2.1%. Study-wide results and caveats: Among beta out-of-frame sequences, excess sharing between twins appeared weaker. In zero-insertion analyses, partial confounding could arise from invariant MAIT and iNKT cells.

This clonotype occurred many times. Its specificity is not known. The data also belong to a second study, concerning yellow fever vaccine responses in identical twins. From that paper: Reportedly, the response of twins' T cells to the vaccine seemed partly convergent, partly personalized.

The chain is built from TRBV12-3 or TRBV12-4 and TRBJ1-2, with TRBD1 identical over 8 bases. The clonotype originates from a woman between 18 and 29 years old in good health. Material: memory (CD45RO+) T cells sorted from blood. CDR3 sequence (DNA): TGTGCCAGCACCCGACAGGGGACGCCCTATGGCTACACCTTC. This sequence encodes CASTRQGTPYGYTF.